This TCR beta chain originates from a study of cytomegalovirus exposure and HLA in healthy donors (dated by TCRdb to about 2017). A note on the overall study: In an earlier analysis of fewer than 750 of the donors, around 290 Gb of sequence data and roughly 100 million unique TCR beta sequences from about 190 million T cells were reported. The study combined high-throughput TCR immunosequencing, statistical association of individual TCRs with disease status, and machine learning to predict cytomegalovirus infection status. A later analysis re-examined previously published TCR beta repertoires from more than 650 donors and added high-resolution HLA genotyping to investigate patterns of TCR occurrence. In addition to the first cohort of roughly 700 subjects, a separate validation cohort of approximately 120 different subjects was used. Of the approximately 400 genotyped donors, approximately 80% fell in the genetic ancestry cluster associated with self-reported Caucasian donors. HLA typing included class I and class II loci at four-digit resolution. Typing coverage varied by locus: roughly 629-640 donors for A, B, C, DRB1 and DQB1; 500 to 550 for DQA1; 600 to 610 for DPA1; more than 450 for DPB1. Donor age, sex, ethnicity and CMV serostatus were collected together with the repertoire data. Because of strong linkage in the cohort, five DR-DQ haplotypes were treated as single units for association and clustering. The study used immunosequencing to profile the T cell repertoires of under 700 subjects and linked those repertoires to cytomegalovirus serostatus. All discovery cohort repertoires had been generated using a single sequencing platform. The study aimed to test whether signatures of past pathogen exposure could be identified by cataloging public T cell receptors. In the later analysis, no new phenotypic data were used to find candidate immune exposures; instead, reliance was placed on TCR beta sequences and their occurrence across donors. A later genetic analysis took genome-wide SNP genotypes for about 55% of the 666 donors and used that subset as a discovery cohort. On average, roughly 240,000 unique TCR beta nucleotide sequences were sequenced per donor among about 400 genotyped donors of the cohort, with roughly 18% of those sequences being non-productive. An earlier analysis of 450 to 750 of the donors used high-throughput TCR beta sequencing to judge whether each TCR beta V gene segment behaved as functional or pseudogenic. Roughly 290 gigabases of sequencing data and around 80 million unique TCR sequences made up an early release that covered some 640 HLA-typed donors.

Receptor amplification or capture employed the immunoSEQ multiplex PCR assay. For the multiplex PCR, a mixture combining 60 forward primers for TCR Vbeta segments and 13 reverse primers for TCR Jbeta segments was used. Amplification of the CDR3 region of rearranged TCR beta genes was performed with a multiplex PCR assay on genomic DNA. The amplified TCR beta libraries were sequenced on the Illumina HiSeq System as 87-base-pair reads. In the source study's methods: Across the 500 to 850 repertoires, a later analysis counted approximately 83 million unique TCR beta chains, 9 million to 14 million of which were shared by at least two donors. A nearest-neighbor algorithm error-corrected the raw reads and collapsed the reads into unique sequences, merging closely related sequences to remove PCR and sequencing errors. CDR3 sequences were aligned to IMGT reference sequences to assign V, D and J gene segments. For a sequence to be retained, a match of at least six nucleotides to both a V gene segment and a J gene segment was required. A rearrangement counted as productive if the CDR3 had no stop codons and remained in frame with V and J, and every other rearrangement counted as non-productive. Following IMGT convention, CDR3 was defined as the stretch from the second conserved V-encoded cysteine to the conserved J-encoded phenylalanine. In an earlier analysis of roughly 610 of the donors, sequences lacking an unambiguous match to a single V gene segment were excluded. An earlier analysis of 500 to 600 of the donors classified V segments as functional when productive rearrangements were above 56.7% and as segregating when the standard deviation between donors was above 5%. A statistical classification framework was developed to diagnose cytomegalovirus status using the catalog of TCR beta chain sequences. A later analysis assigned V and J genes by comparing TCR nucleotide sequences with IMGT/GENE-DB human TR gene sequences. Using the TCRdist pipeline, a later analysis assigned CDR3 sequences along with most-parsimonious VDJ recombination scenarios. In a later analysis, each TCR beta chain was defined by its CDR3 amino acid sequence together with its V-gene family, and reads without a unique V-gene family were excluded. To address suspected cross-contamination and a sequencing artifact, a later analysis removed approximately 590 highly shared, low-generation-probability nucleotide sequences. For each public chain, a later analysis derived a clonal expansion index from normalized ranks of inferred template counts within each repertoire. A later analysis computed generation probabilities with a VDJ recombination model fitted to out-of-frame rearrangements, and checked the results against IGoR. In a later analysis, hypergeometric tests were used to score TCR-TCR, TCR-HLA and TCR-CMV co-occurrence, with a repertoire-size bias correction applied to TCR pairs. A later analysis estimated false discovery rates by permuting HLA or CMV assignments 20 times. In a later analysis, co-occurring TCRs were grouped using DBSCAN, with TCRdist sequence similarity added in when clustering inside HLA-allele-positive subsets. For co-occurrence clustering, repertoires with fewer than 30,000 or more than 120,000 public chains were excluded, along with about five repertoires with anomalous nucleotide sharing. TCRdb took this table from immuneACCESS and kept in-frame rearrangements with V and J called. Such tables lack part of the clones; where checked against another copy, unresolved V genes explain under half of the gap, and the rest is unexplained. V and J calls and clone size are those listed in that table; D and trimming were worked out from the DNA. This sample holds under 150,000 clones; 70% to 85% were observed only once. The top ten hold approximately 1.1% of the sample.

The cohort was made up of 500 to 850 healthy bone marrow donors. At the time of sampling, all cohort members were nominally healthy, though unrecorded immune exposures were likely present. The donor was CMV seronegative and belonged to the group of over 350 seronegative cohort members. A peripheral blood sample was collected from each donor, and TCR beta sequencing was performed on peripheral blood mononuclear cells. The Qiagen DNeasy Blood Extraction Kit was used to extract genomic DNA from the blood cell samples. Findings and caveats that apply to the study as a whole: Strong co-occurrence of HLA alleles, especially DR and DQ, made assigning TCR associations to individual alleles difficult. The presence/absence analyses assumed that sequencing depth was roughly uniform across donors, and that assumption may not be true. A further reported finding was that TCR beta sequences accurately predicted the HLA-A and HLA-B alleles for most subjects in the first cohort. For the cohort, immune exposure information was limited to CMV serostatus. A cluster of highly shared sequence variants was judged likely to be a technical artifact of the sequencing pipeline. In an earlier analysis of about 600 of the donors, most TCR beta V segments appeared in productive rearrangements about 87% or about 30% of the time, broadly matching IMGT annotations. In a later analysis, the rate of TCR association differed among HLA loci, with DRB1 alleles having the most associated TCRs and HLA-C alleles having the fewest. Three of the identified cytomegalovirus-associated TCR beta chains were confirmed in vitro to be specific for cytomegalovirus antigens. In a later analysis, 16,951 TCR beta sequences were associated with specific HLA alleles at a false discovery rate of 0.05. According to the authors, the approach could potentially be generalized to other disease states and immunological phenotypes. A later genetic analysis reported fewer N-insertions in productive TCRs among donors in an Asian-associated ancestry cluster than the roughly 690-donor mean. In the study, about 150 TCR beta chains were listed as associated with cytomegalovirus. In a later analysis, several top co-occurrence clusters were reported to appear linked to parvovirus B19, influenza, CMV and Epstein-Barr virus. Cytomegalovirus status was reported to be diagnosed by the classifier with high specificity and sensitivity in both the original and validation cohorts. Compared with equally common non-associated chains, HLA-associated TCR beta chains in a later analysis were more clonally expanded and had lower generation probabilities. A later analysis found that most CMV-associated TCR beta chains appeared HLA-restricted, with HLA associations seemingly driven largely by CMV exposure. Because HLA typing was missing for some donors at each locus, association tests included only the typed subset. Linkage disequilibrium might explain the correlated functional status among segregating V segments, but an unknown experimental factor could not be ruled out. Only TCR beta chains were sequenced in this cohort, and the absence of alpha or paired-chain data limited detectable features. An association between a missense DCLRE1C variant and V-gene and J-gene trimming of TCR beta chains was found in a later genetic analysis and replicated in an independent cohort. Because counts were too low, seventeen rarely observed V segments, including chromosome 9 orphons, were excluded from the earlier analysis of 587 of the donors. Across donors, most TCR sequences were observed very rarely, whereas some public TCRs were present in many individuals.

The table lists this clone with a count of one. The antigen this receptor binds is unknown. Base qualities are not recorded, but no much larger clone differs from it by a single base. The sequenced material came from PBMCs. This receptor was taken from a boy between 5 and 17 years old in good health and CMV-seronegative.

CDR3 loop: CASTLAGDWYNEQFF. The nucleotide sequence reads as follows: TGCGCCAGCACCCTAGCGGGAGATTGGTACAATGAGCAGTTCTTC. The chain was built from TRBV5-1 and TRBJ2-1, and TRBD2 aligns with 10 junction nucleotides. Counted from cysteine to phenylalanine, this CDR3 has 15 amino acids. CDR3 DNA is the only sequence kept; it has 45 bases, read in frame from the first base. Per the germline V gene, SGHRS is the CDR1 and YFSETQ is the CDR2. V lost 6 bases and J lost 4 bases, and the count of bases not matched to a germline gene is 7. With the portions outside the CDR3 filled from the reference TRBV5-1 and TRBJ2-1 genes, the complete variable region becomes KAGVTQTPRYLIKTRGQQVTLSCSPISGHRSVSWYQQTPGQGLQFLFEYFSETQRNKGNFPGRFSGRQFSNSRSEMNVSTLELGDSALYLCASTLAGDWYNEQFFGPGTRLTVL.